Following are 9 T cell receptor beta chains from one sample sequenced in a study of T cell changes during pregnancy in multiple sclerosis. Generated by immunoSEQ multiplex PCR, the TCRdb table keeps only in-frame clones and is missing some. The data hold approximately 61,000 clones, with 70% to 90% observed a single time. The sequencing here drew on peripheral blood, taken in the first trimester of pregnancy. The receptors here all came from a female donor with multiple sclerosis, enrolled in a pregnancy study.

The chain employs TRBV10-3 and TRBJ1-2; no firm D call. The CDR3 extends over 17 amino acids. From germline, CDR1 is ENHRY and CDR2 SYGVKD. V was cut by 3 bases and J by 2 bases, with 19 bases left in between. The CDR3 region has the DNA TGTGCCATCAGTGATGTTCTGGGTGGAGATAAGAACTATGGCTACACCTTC. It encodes CAISDVLGGDKNYGYTF.

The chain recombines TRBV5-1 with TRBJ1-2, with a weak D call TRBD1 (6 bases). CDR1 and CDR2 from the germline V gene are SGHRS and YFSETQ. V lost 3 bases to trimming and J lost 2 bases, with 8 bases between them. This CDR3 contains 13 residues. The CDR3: CASSYDRNYGYTF. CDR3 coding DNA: TGCGCCAGCAGCTACGACAGGAACTATGGCTACACCTTC. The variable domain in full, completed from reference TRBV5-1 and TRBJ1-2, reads KAGVTQTPRYLIKTRGQQVTLSCSPISGHRSVSWYQQTPGQGLQFLFEYFSETQRNKGNFPGRFSGRQFSNSRSEMNVSTLELGDSALYLCASSYDRNYGYTFGSGTRLTVV.

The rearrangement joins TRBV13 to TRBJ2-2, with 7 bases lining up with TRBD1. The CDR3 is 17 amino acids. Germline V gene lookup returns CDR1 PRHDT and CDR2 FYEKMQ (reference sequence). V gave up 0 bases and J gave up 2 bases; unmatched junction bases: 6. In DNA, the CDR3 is TGTGCCAGCAGCTTAGGCCCAGGGGGTACTAACACCGGGGAGCTGTTTTTT. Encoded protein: CASSLGPGGTNTGELFF.

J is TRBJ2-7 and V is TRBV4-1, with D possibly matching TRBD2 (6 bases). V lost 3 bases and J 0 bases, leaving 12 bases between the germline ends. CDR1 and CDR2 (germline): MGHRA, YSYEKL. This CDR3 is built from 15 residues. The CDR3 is CASSQDYRASYEQYF. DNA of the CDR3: TGCGCCAGCAGCCAGGACTACAGAGCCTCCTACGAGCAGTACTTC.

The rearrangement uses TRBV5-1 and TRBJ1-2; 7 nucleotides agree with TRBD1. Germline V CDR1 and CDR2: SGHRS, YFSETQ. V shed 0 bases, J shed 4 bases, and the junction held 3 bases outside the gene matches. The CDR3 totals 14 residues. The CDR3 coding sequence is TGCGCCAGCAGCTTGGGGGACAGAAGCTATGGCTACACCTTC. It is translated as CASSLGDRSYGYTF.

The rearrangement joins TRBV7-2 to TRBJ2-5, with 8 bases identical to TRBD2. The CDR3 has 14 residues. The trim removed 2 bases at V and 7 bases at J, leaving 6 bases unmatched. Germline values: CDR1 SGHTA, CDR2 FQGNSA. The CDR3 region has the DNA TGTGCCAGCAGCTTACCGGGCAGCGGGAGGACCCAGTACTTC. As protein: CASSLPGSGRTQYF.

CDR3 protein: CASSPLWRASYEQYF. CDR3 nucleotides: TGTGCCAGCAGCCCCTTGTGGCGGGCTTCCTACGAGCAGTACTTC. This chain joins TRBV11-2 and TRBJ2-7, with D tentatively TRBD2 (5 bases). The length of the CDR3 is 15 residues. Germline V CDR1 and CDR2: SGHAT, FQNNGV. V lost 5 bases and J 1 base, leaving 15 bases between the germline ends.

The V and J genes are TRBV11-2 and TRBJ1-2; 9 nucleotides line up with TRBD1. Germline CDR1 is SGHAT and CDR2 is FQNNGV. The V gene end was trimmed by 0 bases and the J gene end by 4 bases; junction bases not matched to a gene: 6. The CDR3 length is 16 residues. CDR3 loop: CASSLEYRTGAYGYTF. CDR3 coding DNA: TGTGCCAGCAGCTTAGAGTACAGGACAGGGGCCTATGGCTACACCTTC.

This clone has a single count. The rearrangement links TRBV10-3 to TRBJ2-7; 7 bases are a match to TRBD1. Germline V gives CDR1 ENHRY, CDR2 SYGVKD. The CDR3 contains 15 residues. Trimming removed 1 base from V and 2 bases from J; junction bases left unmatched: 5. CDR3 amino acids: CAISEYKQGTYEQYF. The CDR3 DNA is TGTGCCATCAGTGAGTATAAACAGGGGACCTACGAGCAGTACTTC.